A selection of T cell receptor beta chains follows, all from one sample in a study of blood T cell repertoires in COVID-19. The data were produced by immunoSEQ multiplex PCR, yet TCRdb's version contains in-frame clones alone and is incomplete. Among about 250,000 clones listed, 75% to 90% were seen once. The sequencing sample was made of PBMCs or T cells enriched from blood (not recorded which). The receptors were sampled from a man between 40 and 49 years old who had recovered from COVID-19. Each CDR3 is given with its conserved first and last residue. The D gene is left open where the match is weak. Clone sizes are given selectively: once, few, many, or a class where the clone is expanded.

-	TRBV29-1	-	TRBJ2-3	TGCAGCGCATGGACTAGCACAGATACGCAGTATTTT	CSAWTSTDTQYF
-	TRBV5-1	-	TRBJ2-7	TGCGCCAGCAGCTTACGTTCAGGGACAACGAGGGCCTCCTACGAGCAGTACTTC	CASSLRSGTTRASYEQYF
TRBD1	TRBV19	few	TRBJ2-2	TGTGCCAGTAGTATCTTTGGACAGGGTAACACCGGGGAGCTGTTTTTT	CASSIFGQGNTGELFF
-	TRBV19	-	TRBJ1-5	TGTGCCAGTAGTCAGACAGGTAGCAATCAGCCCCAGCATTTT	CASSQTGSNQPQHF
TRBD1	TRBV4-2	once	TRBJ1-3	TGTGCCAGCAGCCAAGAGGACAGGGAAACTGGAAACACCATATATTTT	CASSQEDRETGNTIYF
-	TRBV15	-	TRBJ1-4	TGTGCCACCACTCCGGACAGCTTAAATGAAAAACTGTTTTTT	CATTPDSLNEKLFF
TRBD1	TRBV11-3	-	TRBJ1-1	TGTGCCAGCAGCTTAGGGACAGGGGTTGGCACTGAAGCTTTCTTT	CASSLGTGVGTEAFF
-	TRBV5-1	-	TRBJ1-2	TGCGCCAGCAGCTCGGTAGGGGCGGAAGGCTACACCTTC	CASSSVGAEGYTF
TRBD2	TRBV5-4	-	TRBJ2-3	TGTGCCAGCAGCTTGGACACTAGCGGGAGGGCGACAGATACGCAGTATTTT	CASSLDTSGRATDTQYF
-	TRBV9	-	TRBJ2-5	TGTGCCAGCAGCGTTGGGGGCCTAAGAGAGACCCAGTACTTC	CASSVGGLRETQYF
-	TRBV5-1	once	TRBJ2-2	TGCGCCAGCAGCTTGGAACTAGCGAACACCGGGGAGCTGTTTTTT	CASSLELANTGELFF
TRBD2	TRBV19	-	TRBJ2-5	TGTGCCAGTAGTATAGGTACTAGCGGGGCGGAGACCCAGTACTTC	CASSIGTSGAETQYF
-	TRBV18	few	TRBJ2-7	TGTGCCAGCTCACCACCACAGGGTAGCTCCTACGAGCAGTACTTC	CASSPPQGSSYEQYF
TRBD1	TRBV6-2/TRBV6-3	-	TRBJ2-7	TGTGCCAGCAGCGCGGACAGGGGTGTTCTCTACGAGCAGTACTTC	CASSADRGVLYEQYF
-	TRBV5-1	-	TRBJ2-7	TGCGCCAGCAGCTTGGGACGGGAAACCTACGAGCAGTACTTC	CASSLGRETYEQYF
TRBD2	TRBV19	-	TRBJ2-1	TGTGCCAGTAGGGGGGGGACTGGCTTAGCGGGAGGCCACGAGCAGTTCTTC	CASRGGTGLAGGHEQFF
TRBD1	TRBV7-3	once	TRBJ1-2	TGTGCCAGCAGCTTCGGGACAGGGGGTAGCAACTATGGCTACACCTTC	CASSFGTGGSNYGYTF
-	TRBV11-3	few	TRBJ1-2	TGTGCCAGCAGCTCCGAAGGGGATAGCTATGGCTACACCTTC	CASSSEGDSYGYTF
TRBD2	TRBV7-6	-	TRBJ2-7	TGTGCCAGCAGCTCCGACCGACTAGCGGGAGTGGAAGAGCAGTACTTC	CASSSDRLAGVEEQYF
TRBD2	TRBV5-6	-	TRBJ2-4	TGTGCCAGCAGCTCGGGACTAGTGATACCATTAGCCAAAAACATTCAGTACTTC	CASSSGLVIPLAKNIQYF
-	TRBV6-6	-	TRBJ1-1	TGTGCCAGCAGTTACGAGGCTATAACTGAAGCTTTCTTT	CASSYEAITEAFF
-	TRBV27	-	TRBJ1-1	TGTGCCAGCAGTTTACTCAGTATGAACACTGAAGCTTTCTTT	CASSLLSMNTEAFF
TRBD1	TRBV11-2	-	TRBJ2-5	TGTGCCAGCAGCTATCACCTACCCCGGACAGGCCAAGAGACCCAGTACTTC	CASSYHLPRTGQETQYF
TRBD1	TRBV19	-	TRBJ2-1	TGTGCCAGTAGGGACAGGGGGCAATACGGTGAGCAGTTCTTC	CASRDRGQYGEQFF
-	TRBV7-8	-	TRBJ1-6	TGTGCCAGCAGCAAACAGGTGCCGCCTGGGAATTCACCCCTCCACTTT	CASSKQVPPGNSPLHF
TRBD2	TRBV5-4	-	TRBJ2-5	TGTGCCAGCAGCGGACACAGCGGGGAGTACCAAGAGACCCAGTACTTC	CASSGHSGEYQETQYF
-	TRBV6-5	-	TRBJ1-2	TGTGCCAGCAGCATCGGACATTTTGGAGGCTACACCTTC	CASSIGHFGGYTF
TRBD2	TRBV10-3	-	TRBJ2-3	TGTGCCATCAGTGCAACTAGCGGGTTCACAGATACGCAGTATTTT	CAISATSGFTDTQYF
TRBD1	TRBV3-1/TRBV3-2	-	TRBJ1-5	TGTGCCAGCAGCCAAGGACAGGGGAGCAATCAGCCCCAGCATTTT	CASSQGQGSNQPQHF
TRBD1	TRBV7-6	-	TRBJ1-5	TGTGCCAGCAGCCAGGGACAGAGCAATCAGCCCCAGCATTTT	CASSQGQSNQPQHF
TRBD2	TRBV15	-	TRBJ2-2	TGTGCCACCAGCAGAGACACCGGATGGACTAGCGGGAGCGGGGAGCTGTTTTTT	CATSRDTGWTSGSGELFF
-	TRBV19	-	TRBJ2-6	TGTGCCAGTAGTACCAACGCCTTGGGGCCTGAAACAATTGGAGGGGCCAACGTCCTGACTTTC	CASSTNALGPETIGGANVLTF